These T cell receptor beta chains were read from a single sample in a study of shared clonotypes between healthy human individuals. Using immunoSEQ multiplex PCR, the repertoire was profiled, and TCRdb retains in-frame clones only, with some absent. This sample carries hundreds of thousands of clones, roughly 92% of them seen once, and the ten largest clones take 24%. Sequenced input: naive CD8+ T cells sorted from blood. All receptors come from a man aged 30 to 39 in good health. CDR3s include the opening cysteine and the closing phenylalanine or tryptophan. A D gene is named only where the DNA matches it firmly.

J	V	D	CDR3	DNA
TRBJ2-1	TRBV4-1	TRBD2	CASSQSPSGSSYNEQFF	TGCGCCAGCAGCCAGTCCCCCAGCGGGAGCTCCTACAATGAGCAGTTCTTC
TRBJ2-2	TRBV11-2	TRBD1	CASSDREKRYTGELFF	TGTGCCAGCAGCGACAGGGAGAAGAGGTACACCGGGGAGCTGTTTTTT
TRBJ2-6	TRBV7-6	NA	CASFRPGAGGANVLTF	TGTGCCAGCTTTCGTCCGGGGGCGGGTGGGGCCAACGTCCTGACTTTC
TRBJ2-1	TRBV29-1	TRBD2	CSVEELSSGYNEQFF	TGCAGCGTTGAAGAGTTGTCTAGCGGGTACAATGAGCAGTTCTTC
TRBJ2-3	TRBV6-6	TRBD1	CASSLGQGGDTQYF	TGTGCCAGCAGCCTCGGACAGGGGGGGGATACGCAGTATTTT
TRBJ2-7	TRBV5-6	NA	CASSLTFRTDYEQYF	TGTGCCAGCAGCTTGACCTTCAGGACCGACTACGAGCAGTACTTC
TRBJ2-3	TRBV10-3	NA	CAISPGGEDTQYF	TGTGCCATCAGCCCAGGTGGGGAAGATACGCAGTATTTT
TRBJ2-5	TRBV7-8	NA	CASSLERRGETQYF	TGTGCCAGCAGCTTAGAACGGCGCGGGGAGACCCAGTACTTC
TRBJ2-7	TRBV7-9	TRBD2	CASSLTRLAGGSYEQYF	TGTGCCAGCAGCTTAACTCGACTAGCGGGAGGCAGCTACGAGCAGTACTTC
TRBJ2-7	TRBV7-9	NA	CASSSPSHGLEQYF	TGTGCCAGCAGCTCACCTTCCCATGGTCTCGAGCAGTACTTC
TRBJ2-1	TRBV11-2	NA	CASSQVGLRTIYNEQFF	TGTGCCAGCAGCCAGGTTGGACTCAGAACGATATACAATGAGCAGTTCTTC
TRBJ2-5	TRBV27	NA	CASSNLGGEETQYF	TGTGCCAGCAGCAACCTTGGCGGGGAAGAGACCCAGTACTTC
TRBJ2-3	TRBV9	NA	CASSPGLAADTQYF	TGTGCCAGCAGTCCAGGATTAGCGGCAGATACGCAGTATTTT
TRBJ2-7	TRBV7-8	TRBD2	CASSRALREVPEQYF	TGTGCCAGCAGCCGGGCCCTGCGGGAGGTTCCGGAGCAGTACTTC
TRBJ2-7	TRBV7-6	TRBD2	CASSLASTSGSVEQYF	TGTGCCAGCAGCTTAGCGTCAACTAGCGGGAGTGTGGAGCAGTACTTC
TRBJ2-3	TRBV27	TRBD1	CASSLLLADRLTDTQYF	TGTGCCAGCAGTTTACTCTTGGCGGACAGGTTAACAGATACGCAGTATTTT
TRBJ2-7	TRBV30	NA	CAWSVRARSYEQYF	TGTGCCTGGAGTGTAAGGGCGAGATCCTACGAGCAGTACTTC
TRBJ2-5	TRBV11-2	TRBD2	CASSGGLAGLETQYF	TGTGCCAGCAGCGGGGGACTAGCGGGATTGGAGACCCAGTACTTC
TRBJ1-2	TRBV27	NA	CASRTGYYGYTF	TGTGCCAGCAGAACAGGGTATTATGGCTACACCTTC
TRBJ2-2	TRBV14	NA	CASSQDSPEELFF	TGTGCCAGCAGCCAAGATTCCCCCGAGGAGCTGTTTTTT
TRBJ1-5	TRBV4-1	NA	CASSQHRDQPQHF	TGCGCCAGCAGCCAACACAGGGATCAGCCCCAGCATTTT
TRBJ1-1	TRBV7-9	NA	CASSFPPGFGVAEAFF	TGTGCCAGCAGCTTCCCGCCAGGGTTCGGGGTCGCTGAAGCTTTCTTT
TRBJ2-7	TRBV7-9	TRBD2	CASTPWGGASGYF	TGTGCCAGCACTCCGTGGGGGGGAGCCAGCGGGTACTTC
TRBJ2-3	TRBV29-1	NA	CSVDQYPQYF	TGCAGCGTTGATCAGTATCCGCAGTATTTT
TRBJ2-1	TRBV5-1	NA	CASSLIASRDSYNEQFF	TGCGCCAGCAGCTTGATCGCCTCTCGGGACTCCTACAATGAGCAGTTCTTC
TRBJ2-7	TRBV29-1	TRBD1	CSVDGTGEGYEQYF	TGCAGCGTTGACGGGACAGGGGAAGGATACGAGCAGTACTTC
TRBJ2-7	TRBV7-8	NA	CASSSAEGSYEQYF	TGTGCCAGCAGCTCGGCAGAGGGCTCCTACGAGCAGTACTTC
TRBJ2-1	TRBV16	TRBD1	CASSLGQGFDNEQFF	TGTGCCAGCAGCCTGGGACAGGGTTTCGACAATGAGCAGTTCTTC
TRBJ2-7	TRBV27	TRBD1	CASSSIDRPGGSEQYF	TGTGCCAGCAGTTCGATCGACCGGCCAGGGGGATCCGAGCAGTACTTC
TRBJ2-7	TRBV7-9	NA	CASSSDLWEQYF	TGTGCCAGCAGCTCAGACTTGTGGGAGCAGTACTTC
TRBJ2-1	TRBV6-1	NA	CASSPMSSYNEQFF	TGTGCCAGCAGTCCGATGAGCTCCTACAATGAGCAGTTCTTC
TRBJ2-1	TRBV12-5	NA	CASGLDWLEVNEQFF	TGTGCTAGTGGTTTGGATTGGCTGGAGGTCAATGAGCAGTTCTTC